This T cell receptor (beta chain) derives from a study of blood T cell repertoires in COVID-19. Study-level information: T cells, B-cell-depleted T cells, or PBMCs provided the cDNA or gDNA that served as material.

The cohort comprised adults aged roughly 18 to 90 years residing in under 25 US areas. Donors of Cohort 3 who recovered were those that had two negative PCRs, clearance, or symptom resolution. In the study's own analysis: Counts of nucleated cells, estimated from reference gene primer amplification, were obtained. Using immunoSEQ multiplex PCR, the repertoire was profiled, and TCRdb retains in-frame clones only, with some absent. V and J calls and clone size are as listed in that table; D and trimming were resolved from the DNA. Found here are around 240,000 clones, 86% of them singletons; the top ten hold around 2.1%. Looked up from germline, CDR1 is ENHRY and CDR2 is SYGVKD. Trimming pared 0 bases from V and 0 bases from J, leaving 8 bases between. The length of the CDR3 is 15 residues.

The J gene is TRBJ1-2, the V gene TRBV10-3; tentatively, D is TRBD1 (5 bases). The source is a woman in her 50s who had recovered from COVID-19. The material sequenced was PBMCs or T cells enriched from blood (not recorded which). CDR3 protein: CAISESGGANYGYTF. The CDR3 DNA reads TGTGCCATCAGTGAGTCGGGGGGAGCTAACTATGGCTACACCTTC.